The sequence of this T cell receptor beta chain was determined in a study of cytomegalovirus exposure and HLA in healthy donors (dated by TCRdb to about 2017). Describing the broader study: In an earlier analysis of several hundred of the donors, roughly 300 Gb of sequence data and 95 million to 130 million unique TCR beta sequences from roughly 190 million T cells were reported. The aim of the study was to test whether cataloging public T cell receptors could identify signatures of past pathogen exposure. Besides the first cohort of roughly 640 subjects, a separate validation cohort made up of 120 different subjects was used. Donor age, sex, ethnicity and CMV serostatus were compiled together with the repertoire data. A later genetic analysis took genome-wide SNP genotypes for about 55% of the 666 donors and used that subset as a discovery cohort. All discovery cohort repertoires had been generated using a single sequencing platform. HLA typing covered class I and class II loci at four-digit resolution. The study combined high-throughput TCR immunosequencing, statistical association of individual TCRs with disease status, and machine learning to predict cytomegalovirus infection status. Of the roughly 410 genotyped donors, 75% to 85% were placed in the genetic ancestry cluster associated with self-reported Caucasian donors. An early release that covered roughly 600 HLA-typed donors contained approximately 300 gigabases of sequencing data and around 85 million unique TCR sequences. Because of strong linkage in the cohort, four or five DR-DQ haplotypes were treated as single units for association and clustering. To decide whether each TCR beta V gene segment behaved as functional or pseudogenic, an earlier analysis of fewer than 750 of the donors relied on high-throughput TCR beta sequencing. Rather than drawing on any new phenotypic data, the later analysis identified candidate immune exposures from TCR beta sequences and the way those sequences occurred across donors. A later analysis re-examined previously published TCR beta repertoires from roughly 650 donors and added high-resolution HLA genotyping to investigate patterns of TCR occurrence. The study used immunosequencing to profile the T cell repertoires of hundreds of subjects and linked those repertoires to cytomegalovirus serostatus. Typing coverage differed by locus: A, B, C, DRB1 and DQB1 were typed in roughly 620-630 donors, DQA1 in 500 to 550, DPA1 in around 580, and DPB1 in 450 to 490. Across about 370 genotyped donors of the cohort, an average of about 240,000 unique TCR beta nucleotide sequences per donor were sequenced, and roughly 20% of those sequences were non-productive. Results the study describes overall, beyond this receptor: In a later analysis, most CMV-associated TCR beta chains were found to appear HLA-restricted, with HLA associations seemingly driven largely by CMV exposure. In a later analysis, TCR association rates were found to vary across HLA loci, with the most associated TCRs seen for DRB1 alleles and the fewest for HLA-C alleles. Because some donors lacked HLA typing at each locus, the association tests relied only on the typed subset. Some IMGT-functional V segments, including TRBV6-2 and TRBV6-3, could not be distinguished by the 87-base-pair reads and were therefore excluded. A further reported finding was that TCR beta sequences accurately predicted the HLA-A and HLA-B alleles for most subjects in the first cohort. According to a later genetic analysis, donors in an Asian-associated ancestry cluster had fewer N-insertions in productive TCRs than the roughly 700-donor mean. Strong co-occurrence of HLA alleles, especially DR and DQ, made assigning TCR associations to individual alleles difficult. In a later analysis, several top co-occurrence clusters were reported to appear linked to parvovirus B19, influenza, CMV and Epstein-Barr virus. In this cohort, only TCR beta chains were sequenced, and detectable features were limited by the absence of alpha or paired-chain data. In vitro tests confirmed that a few of the cytomegalovirus-associated TCR beta chains recognize cytomegalovirus antigens. In an earlier analysis of 587 of the donors, most TCR beta V segments appeared in productive rearrangements about 87% or about 30% of the time, broadly matching IMGT annotations. Across donors, most TCR sequences were observed very rarely, whereas some public TCRs were present in many individuals. Sequencing depth was assumed to be roughly uniform across donors in the presence/absence analyses, though that assumption may not hold. The only immune exposure information available for the cohort was CMV serostatus. The earlier analysis of 587 of the donors excluded roughly 17 rarely observed V segments, including chromosome 9 orphons, because counts were too low. Correlated functional status among segregating V segments might reflect linkage disequilibrium, but an unknown experimental factor could not be ruled out. An association between a missense DCLRE1C variant and V-gene and J-gene trimming of TCR beta chains was found in a later genetic analysis and replicated in an independent cohort. Cytomegalovirus status was reported to be diagnosed by the classifier with high specificity and sensitivity in both the original and validation cohorts. The authors suggested that the approach could potentially be extended to other disease states and immunological phenotypes. A later analysis associated some 17,000 TCR beta sequences with specific HLA alleles at a false discovery rate of 0.05. A cluster of highly shared sequence variants was judged likely to represent a technical artifact of the sequencing pipeline. A total of 150 to 200 TCR beta chains were listed by the study as associated with cytomegalovirus. In a later analysis, HLA-associated TCR beta chains showed more clonal expansion and lower generation probabilities than non-associated chains that were equally common.

The receptor library was made with the immunoSEQ multiplex PCR assay. A mixture of 60 forward primers for TCR Vbeta segments and 13 reverse primers for TCR Jbeta segments was used in the multiplex PCR. The CDR3 region of rearranged TCR beta genes was amplified from genomic DNA by a multiplex PCR assay. On the Illumina HiSeq System, the amplified TCR beta libraries were sequenced as 87-base-pair reads. The paper's processing steps were these. A later analysis tallied tens of millions of unique TCR beta chains across the 666 repertoires, and about 10 million of those chains were shared by two or more donors. Raw reads were error-corrected and collapsed into unique sequences by a nearest-neighbor algorithm in which closely related sequences were merged to remove PCR and sequencing errors. V, D and J gene segments were assigned by aligning CDR3 sequences to IMGT reference sequences. For a sequence to be retained, at least a six-nucleotide match to both a V gene segment and a J gene segment was required. A rearrangement counted as productive if the CDR3 had no stop codons and remained in frame with V and J, and every other rearrangement counted as non-productive. Following IMGT convention, CDR3 was defined as the stretch from the second conserved V-encoded cysteine to the conserved J-encoded phenylalanine. Sequences without an unambiguous match to a single V gene segment were excluded from the earlier analysis of over 500 of the donors. An earlier analysis of fewer than 650 of the donors classified V segments as functional when productive rearrangements were above 56.7% and as segregating when the standard deviation between donors was above 5%. A statistical classification framework was built to diagnose cytomegalovirus status from the catalog of TCR beta chain sequences. In a later analysis, TCR nucleotide sequences were compared against IMGT/GENE-DB human TR gene sequences so that V and J genes could be assigned. Using the TCRdist pipeline, a later analysis assigned CDR3 sequences along with most-parsimonious VDJ recombination scenarios. In a later analysis, each TCR beta chain was defined by its CDR3 amino acid sequence together with its V-gene family, and reads lacking a unique V-gene family were excluded. As a way to deal with suspected cross-contamination and a sequencing artifact, a later analysis dropped 450 to 600 nucleotide sequences that were highly shared and had low generation probability. A later analysis calculated a clonal expansion index for each public chain from normalized within-repertoire ranks of inferred template counts. In a later analysis, generation probabilities were computed with a VDJ recombination model fitted to out-of-frame rearrangements, and the resulting probabilities were checked against IGoR. In a later analysis, TCR-TCR, TCR-HLA and TCR-CMV co-occurrence was scored with hypergeometric tests, and a repertoire-size bias correction was applied to TCR pairs. A later analysis estimated false discovery rates by permuting HLA or CMV assignments 20 times. In a later analysis, co-occurring TCRs were grouped using DBSCAN, with TCRdist sequence similarity added in when clustering inside HLA-allele-positive subsets. Repertoires with fewer than 30,000 or more than 120,000 public chains, plus five repertoires with anomalous nucleotide sharing, were excluded from co-occurrence clustering. TCRdb retrieved this table from immuneACCESS and kept in-frame rearrangements only. Not all clones are present; in checked studies, unresolved V genes account for under half, and no reason is known for the remainder. V and J calls and clone size are as listed in that table; D and trimming were resolved from the DNA. In this sample the table shows about 130,000 clones, about three quarters of which occur a single time. Around 1.8% of the sample is held by the ten biggest clonotypes.

In total, roughly 670 healthy bone marrow donors made up the cohort. Cohort members were all nominally healthy when sampled, although unrecorded immune exposures were likely present. The donor tested CMV seronegative, placing the donor among the 350 to 400 seronegative members of the cohort. A peripheral blood sample was provided by each donor, and peripheral blood mononuclear cells were used for TCR beta sequencing. Genomic DNA extraction from the blood cell samples was performed with the Qiagen DNeasy Blood Extraction Kit. Worth noting for this clone: The specificity of this receptor is unknown. No clone much larger than this one lies a single base away; base qualities are absent.

There are 14 amino acids in the CDR3, from cysteine to phenylalanine inclusive. CDR3 DNA only is kept here, 42 bases in frame from base 1. The germline V gene (reference sequence) yields MNHEY for CDR1 and SMNVEV for CDR2. V trim: 6 bases; J trim: 5 bases; unmatched bases: 9. This chain joins TRBV27 to TRBJ2-5; the central 7 bases match TRBD2. The receptor's source is a woman aged 35 to 49 in good health and CMV-seronegative. Material: PBMCs. The bases read TGTGCCAGCAGATTTAGAGTGGGGGGGGAGACCCAGTACTTC. It codes for CASRFRVGGETQYF.